The entry below gives a single TCR beta chain sequence along with its context. This sample stems from a study of blood T cell repertoires in COVID-19. As for the study in general: From the United States, Italy and Spain came samples of acute and convalescent COVID-19. Sources were T cells, B-cell-depleted T cells, or PBMCs; the material itself was cDNA or gDNA.

Authors' methods: Amplification with reference gene primers provided the estimates of nucleated cell counts. Clones were sequenced by immunoSEQ multiplex PCR, and TCRdb holds only the in-frame ones, with some missing. The V and J calls and clone size come from that table; D and trimming were worked out from the DNA. Of 180,000 or so clones in the sample, 70% to 85% were seen once. The receptor was isolated from a woman aged 80 or over with acute or convalescent COVID-19. Sequenced input: peripheral blood.

CDR3 nucleotide sequence: TGCGCCAGCAGCCAACAAGACAAGTCCTATGGCTACACCTTC. Protein: CASSQQDKSYGYTF. The chain couples TRBV5-1 to TRBJ1-2, with no clear D. This CDR3 region has 14 residues. Trimming shortened V by 4 bases and J by 4 bases, and 14 bases separated the two germline ends. From germline, CDR1 is SGHRS and CDR2 YFSETQ.